This T cell receptor (beta chain) was captured in a study of patients and donors after allogeneic stem cell transplantation. TCRdb re-analysed the RT-PCR reads in MiXCR, keeping a single row per CDR3 protein. The sample yields approximately 98,000 distinct CDR3 sequences, around 33% seen once. Germline loops: CDR1 LGHNA, CDR2 YSLEER. The CDR3 extends over 17 amino acids. Trimming cost V 1 base and J 4 bases; bases outside gene matches: 10. Material for sequencing was blood, either unsorted or a sorted T cell fraction (not recorded which). The chain couples TRBV4-3 to TRBJ2-3; 8 nucleotides agree with TRBD2. The sequence came from a human donor who was either an allogeneic HSCT recipient or a stem cell or donor lymphocyte infusion donor (not recorded which). It is not recorded whose cells these are; they may come from a transplant donor. CDR3 amino acids: CASSQGAQTGRADTQYF. CDR3 nucleotides: TGCGCCAGCAGCCAAGGGGCTCAAACCGGGAGGGCAGATACGCAGTATTTT.